A single sample is the source of the 5 T cell receptor beta chains below, sequenced in a study of blood T cells in healthy people across ages (dated by TCRdb to about 2015). Receptor libraries were prepared by 5' RACE. The sequencing machine was an Illumina HiSeq 2500. A second PCR of roughly 7 to 11 cycles was performed with a sample-barcoded 5' primer and a J-beta primer mix. Using fastp trimming at Q25 and MiXCR clonotype assembly, TCRdb reanalyzed the public sequencing data and kept in-frame beta chains. Every CDR3 protein is listed once, alongside the most common genes and DNA of its rows. The sample includes fewer than 900,000 distinct CDR3 sequences, with 45% to 50% observed a single time. The ten top clones hold 25% to 35% of the sample. Material: blood. These receptors were obtained from a woman in her sixties or seventies in good health.

The genes are TRBV20-1 and TRBJ2-7; 8 bases agree with TRBD2. This CDR3 spans 14 amino acids. The junction had 11 bases not matched to a gene; V was cut back by 6 bases and J by 4 bases. Looked up from germline, CDR1 is DFQATT and CDR2 is SNEGSKA (reference sequence). The CDR3 here is CSARGLAEIYEQYF. CDR3 bases: TGCAGTGCGCGTGGACTAGCTGAGATTTACGAGCAGTACTTC.

This chain connects TRBV12-3 or TRBV12-4 to TRBJ2-4; TRBD1 agrees at 8 bases. The CDR3 length is 14 residues. V shed 6 bases and J 6 bases; nucleotides not matched to a gene: 7. CDR3 nucleotide sequence: TGTGCCAGCAGCCGGACAGGGACCCGAAACATTCAGTACTTC. Translation: CASSRTGTRNIQYF.

This rearrangement joins TRBV5-5 to TRBJ1-2; D unclear. The CDR3 covers 15 residues. The germline CDR1 and CDR2 sequences are SGHKS and YYEKEE (reference sequence). Trimming took off 3 bases at V and 3 bases at J, with 15 bases between the two ends. The CDR3 here is CASSSSPGSHYGYTF. The CDR3 bases are TGTGCCAGCAGCTCATCCCCTGGATCCCACTATGGCTACACCTTC.

This clonotype has a handful of counts. The chain links TRBV15 to TRBJ2-7; D assignment may be TRBD1 or TRBD2 (6 bases each). The tail of the sequence fits TRBJ2-5 better, so the J call may be wrong. Per germline, CDR1 LNHNV and CDR2 YYDKDF (reference sequence). This CDR3 has 18 amino acids. In nucleotides, the CDR3 is TGTGCCACCAGCAGAGATAAGGGATTGGGGGGCTACAGCGCGACCCAGTACTTC. This gives the protein CATSRDKGLGGYSATQYF.

The genes are TRBV25-1 and TRBJ1-6; perhaps TRBD1 as D (5 bases). The CDR3 covers 14 residues. Germline loops: CDR1 MGHDK, CDR2 SYGVNS. V was trimmed by 4 bases and J by 9 bases, leaving 13 bases between them. Here the CDR3 DNA reads TGTGCCAGCAGTGGATTGGGGGAAGCTTCACCCCTCCACTTT. Protein sequence: CASSGLGEASPLHF.